The 25 T cell receptor beta chains below were found in one sample sequenced in a study of blood T cell repertoires in COVID-19. Sequencing used immunoSEQ multiplex PCR; TCRdb keeps in-frame clones, though not all of them. The data show around 23,000 clones, about 83% seen once. The source material was peripheral blood. These receptors all stem from a human donor in a cohort sampled during active COVID-19.

The CDR3 DNA follows: TGTGCCACCAGTGATGGCAGGACAGGGGATGGCTACACCTTC. Its translation: CATSDGRTGDGYTF. The chain joins TRBV24-1 to TRBJ1-2; 9 nucleotides match TRBD1. The CDR3 is 14 amino acids. Looked up from germline, CDR1 is KGHDR and CDR2 is SFDVKD. Unmatched junction bases numbered 4, after V lost 3 bases and J lost 6 bases.

The chain's CDR3 is CASSLDRVNYGYTF. In DNA form, the CDR3 reads TGTGCCAGCAGCTTAGACAGGGTTAACTATGGCTACACCTTC. The V and J genes are TRBV13 and TRBJ1-2; weak D call: TRBD1 (6 bases). The germline gives CDR1 PRHDT, CDR2 FYEKMQ (reference sequence). V was trimmed by 1 base and J by 1 base, leaving 7 bases between them. The CDR3 consists of 14 residues. Drawing the rest from reference TRBV13 and TRBJ1-2, the complete variable domain is AAGVIQSPRHLIKEKRETATLKCYPIPRHDTVYWYQQGPGQDPQFLISFYEKMQSDKGSIPDRFSAQQFSDYHSELNMSSLELGDSALYFCASSLDRVNYGYTFGSGTRLTVV.

The chain has TRBV28 and TRBJ1-6; D gene unclear. Deletions cut 5 bases from V and 0 bases from J, with 8 bases between. The CDR3 consists of 15 residues. CDR1 and CDR2 (germline): MDHEN, SYDVKM. CDR3: CASSEAISYNSPLHF. The CDR3 DNA is TGTGCCAGCAGTGAGGCCATCTCCTATAATTCACCCCTCCACTTT.

Comment on this clone: Germline is not matched at one junction end, which may reflect a read error. The chain employs TRBV7-7 and TRBJ2-5; perhaps TRBD2 as D (6 bases). The CDR3 runs to 15 residues. In germline, CDR1 is SSHAT, CDR2 FNYEAQ (reference sequence). CDR3 coding DNA: TGTGCTAGCAGTTCCCAGGGACTGGAGGTGGAGACCCAGTACTTC. Protein product: CASSSQGLEVETQYF.

CDR3 in DNA: TGCGCCAGCAGCCAAGATGGTTCCCGGGGCACTGAAGCTTTCTTT. Protein sequence: CASSQDGSRGTEAFF. The chain joins TRBV4-3 to TRBJ1-1; D uncertain. The germline V gene has CDR1 LGHNA and CDR2 YSLEER. Trimming shortened V by 0 bases and J by 4 bases, and 12 bases separated the two germline ends. This CDR3 spans 15 amino acids.

The chain recombines TRBV5-5 with TRBJ1-1; possible D gene TRBD1, 5 bases. Trimming left V 4 bases short and J 4 bases short, with 17 bases between. The CDR3 is 15 residues long. CDR1 and CDR2 (germline): SGHKS, YYEKEE (reference sequence). CDR3 in amino acids: CASSATGGAGTEAFF. The DNA of the CDR3 is TGTGCCAGCAGCGCCACCGGGGGAGCGGGCACTGAAGCTTTCTTT. The entire variable domain, with the rest obtained from reference TRBV5-5 and TRBJ1-1, is as follows: DAGVTQSPTHLIKTRGQQVTLRCSPISGHKSVSWYQQVLGQGPQFIFQYYEKEERGRGNFPDRFSARQFPNYSSELNVNALLLGDSALYLCASSATGGAGTEAFFGQGTRLTVV.

V gene TRBV6-6 combines with J gene TRBJ2-7, with TRBD1 matching 8 bases. CDR1 is MNHNY, CDR2 SVGAGI, per germline (reference sequence). J gave up 2 bases and V 6 bases, and 9 bases lay outside the gene matches. The CDR3 totals 15 residues. CDR3 nucleotides: TGTGCCAGCAGCTCCCCCGGGACAGGAACCTACGAGCAGTACTTC. Protein product: CASSSPGTGTYEQYF.

The chain recombines TRBV29-1 with TRBJ1-1; 8 bases fit TRBD1. CDR1 is SQVTM and CDR2 is ANQGSEA in the germline V gene. This CDR3 is built from 14 residues. V lost 7 bases to trimming and J lost 0 bases; unmatched junction nucleotides: 7. The chain's CDR3 is CSATTGVLNTEAFF. The CDR3 nucleotides are TGCAGCGCCACGACAGGGGTTTTGAACACTGAAGCTTTCTTT.

J is TRBJ2-3 and V is TRBV13, with 8 bases matching TRBD2. J was trimmed by 3 bases and V by 5 bases; bases with no gene match: 13. Germline CDR1 PRHDT, CDR2 FYEKMQ (reference sequence). This CDR3 is built from 17 residues. The CDR3: CASSPGLVAGLTDTQYF. The DNA of the CDR3 is TGTGCCAGCAGCCCGGGGTTGGTAGCGGGGTTGACAGATACGCAGTATTTT.

The rearrangement uses TRBV14 and TRBJ1-1; D uncertain. The ends were cut back, 0 bases at V and 4 bases at J, with 24 bases in the middle. This CDR3 region has 19 residues. Germline values: CDR1 SGHDN, CDR2 FVKESK. DNA for the CDR3: TGTGCCAGCAGCCAAGATAGTATTTTCGGGTTTTCCCATGGCACTGAAGCTTTCTTT. This gives the protein CASSQDSIFGFSHGTEAFF.

The sample holds a few counts of this clone. The chain has TRBV7-8 and TRBJ2-5; TRBD1 aligns across 8 bases. Germline CDR1 SGHVS, CDR2 FQNEAQ. This CDR3 is 16 amino acids long. V was clipped by 5 bases and J by 7 bases; unmatched bases: 15. The CDR3, as DNA: TGTGCCAGCAGCCTACGGAAGACAGGGGTTGGGGCGACCCAGTACTTC. Encoded protein: CASSLRKTGVGATQYF.

This clone was seen a single time. The V gene is TRBV27, the J gene TRBJ2-7, with 11 bases matching TRBD1. This CDR3 has 13 amino acids. V shed 6 bases and J 7 bases; nucleotides not matched to a gene: 5. Germline assignment: CDR1 MNHEY and CDR2 SMNVEV (reference sequence). CDR3 coding DNA: TGTGCCAGCAGCGGACAGGGGGCCTGGGAGCAGTACTTC. It is translated as CASSGQGAWEQYF.

As regards this clone: At one of its ends the junction is not consistent with the germline gene, which may arise from a read error. CDR3 nucleotides: TGTGCCAGCTCATCACCCCCGGCAGATACGCAGTATTTT. Protein sequence: CASSSPPADTQYF. The gene calls are TRBV18 and TRBJ2-3; unclear D gene. The CDR3 length is 13 residues. Germline values: CDR1 KGHSH, CDR2 LQKENI.

V gene TRBV27 combines with J gene TRBJ2-1, with TRBD2 as a possible D gene (6 bases). CDR1 and CDR2 (germline): MNHEY, SMNVEV (reference sequence). This CDR3 has 15 residues. Between the trimmed V and J ends, which lost 5 bases and 3 bases, there was a span of 14 bases. This CDR3 is CASSPGDRDYNEQFF. DNA for the CDR3: TGTGCCAGCAGTCCGGGGGATAGAGACTACAATGAGCAGTTCTTC.

The rearrangement uses TRBV4-3 and TRBJ1-2; TRBD1 matches at 9 bases. The CDR3 spans 15 residues. The ends lost 0 bases at V and 7 bases at J; junction bases unmatched: 6. The V gene's germline CDR1 is LGHNA and CDR2 YSLEER. The chain's CDR3 is CASSQERTGVVGYTF. CDR3 in DNA: TGCGCCAGCAGCCAAGAGCGGACAGGGGTTGTTGGCTACACCTTC.

V usage is TRBV19 and J usage is TRBJ1-6, with unresolved D. The CDR3 covers 14 residues. The germline V gene has CDR1 LNHDA and CDR2 SQIVND (reference sequence). V was cut by 1 base and J by 7 bases, with 8 bases left in between. The CDR3 DNA sequence: TGTGCCAGTAGTATAGCACAAATCAATTCACCCCTCCACTTT. Translated, it gives CASSIAQINSPLHF.

As to this clone: Since no conserved phenylalanine or tryptophan closes the CDR3, a read error is the likely cause. The DNA is left out, because the CDR3 cannot be placed on it with certainty; the CDR3 is given as TCRdb lists it. The chain links TRBV5-8 to TRBJ2-7; TRBD2 is the table's D call and was not checked against the DNA. The germline V gene encodes CDR1 SGHTS and CDR2 YDEGEE. The CDR3 is 9 amino acids long, termini counted. The CDR3 region is CASSFPEGL.

This sequence joins TRBV28 and TRBJ1-4; D is perhaps TRBD1 (6 bases). CDR3 length: 15 amino acids. Between the trimmed V and J ends, which lost 4 bases and 3 bases, there was a span of 12 bases. The germline V gene has CDR1 MDHEN and CDR2 SYDVKM. The CDR3 DNA reads TGTGCCAGCAGTTCCATGACAGGACCTAATGAAAAACTGTTTTTT. It codes for CASSSMTGPNEKLFF.

In its sample, this clone was seen a few times. This rearrangement joins TRBV27 to TRBJ2-5; possible D gene TRBD1, 6 bases. The V gene's germline CDR1 is MNHEY and CDR2 SMNVEV (reference sequence). The CDR3 spans 14 residues. V was clipped by 6 bases and J by 2 bases, with 13 bases between them. CDR3 coding DNA: TGTGCCAGCAGAATACACGGACAGCAAGAGACCCAGTACTTC. Protein product: CASRIHGQQETQYF.

The chain links TRBV5-1 to TRBJ2-7; D is possibly TRBD2 (7 bases). V was pared by 1 base and J by 2 bases, with 13 bases between. Per germline, CDR1 SGHRS and CDR2 YFSETQ. CDR3 size: 15 residues. The CDR3 DNA follows: TGCGCCAGCAGCTTGAGGGGGGAGGGGACCTACGAGCAGTACTTC. Its protein is CASSLRGEGTYEQYF.

The CDR3, as DNA: TGTGCCAGCATATCCGGGGACACTAGCAATCAGCCCCAGCATTTT. This encodes CASISGDTSNQPQHF. The chain links TRBV28 to TRBJ1-5, with D tentatively TRBD1 (6 bases). This CDR3 spans 15 amino acids. Germline V gene lookup returns CDR1 MDHEN and CDR2 SYDVKM. With 7 bases removed from V and 0 bases from J, the gap between germline ends came to 13 bases.

The CDR3 nucleotides read TGCGCCAGCAGTGATCGAAACAGGGAACAAGAGACCCAGTACTTC. As protein: CASSDRNREQETQYF. The chain recombines TRBV10-1 with TRBJ2-5; perhaps TRBD1 as D (6 bases). Germline assignment: CDR1 WNHNN and CDR2 SYGVQD (reference sequence). The CDR3 is made up of 15 amino acids. V gave up 3 bases and J gave up 2 bases, with 13 bases separating them.

This clone was observed a few times. The chain carries TRBV19 and TRBJ1-2; TRBD1 agrees at 7 bases. CDR3 length equals 13 residues. The germline V gene encodes CDR1 LNHDA and CDR2 SQIVND (reference sequence). V lost 1 base and J lost 6; bases outside the gene matches: 2. CDR3 sequence: CASSIGQGNGYTF. In DNA form, the CDR3 reads TGTGCCAGTAGTATAGGACAGGGCAATGGCTACACCTTC. Drawing the rest from reference TRBV19 and TRBJ1-2, the complete variable domain is DGGITQSPKYLFRKEGQNVTLSCEQNLNHDAMYWYRQDPGQGLRLIYYSQIVNDFQKGDIAEGYSVSREKKESFPLTVTSAQKNPTAFYLCASSIGQGNGYTFGSGTRLTVV.

This rearrangement joins TRBV7-9 to TRBJ2-2; 14 positions match TRBD2. Germline V gene lookup returns CDR1 SEHNR and CDR2 FQNEAQ (reference sequence). The V and J ends lost 1 base and 3 bases, in that order; junction bases with no gene match: 4. CDR3 size: 18 residues. CDR3 nucleotides: TGTGCCAGCAGCTTAGGATTGGGACTAGCGGGGGACACCGGGGAGCTGTTTTTT. Encoded protein: CASSLGLGLAGDTGELFF.

This clone showed up just once. The rearrangement uses TRBV3-1 (or the pseudogene TRBV3-2) and TRBJ1-1; D call uncertain. Trimming removed 1 base from V and 4 bases from J, with 7 bases in between. CDR3 size: 13 residues. Looked up from germline, CDR1 is LGHDT and CDR2 is YNNKEL (reference sequence). The CDR3 DNA is TGTGCCAGCAGCCAAGTTCCCGGCACTGAAGCTTTCTTT. It yields the protein CASSQVPGTEAFF.